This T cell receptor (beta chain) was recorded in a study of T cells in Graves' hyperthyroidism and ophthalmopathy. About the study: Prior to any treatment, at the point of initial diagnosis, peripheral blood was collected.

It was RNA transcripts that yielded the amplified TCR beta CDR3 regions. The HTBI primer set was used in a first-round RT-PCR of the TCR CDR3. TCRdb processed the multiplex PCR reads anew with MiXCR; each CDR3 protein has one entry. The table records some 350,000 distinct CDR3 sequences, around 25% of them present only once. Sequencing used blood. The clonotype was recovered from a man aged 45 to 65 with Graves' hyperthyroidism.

CDR3 DNA: TGTGCCAGCAGTGAAGCTCCGACTACGGCAAACATTCAGTACTTC. This gives the protein CASSEAPTTANIQYF. The V gene is TRBV6-1, the J gene TRBJ2-4; perhaps TRBD2 as D (5 bases). This CDR3 comprises 15 residues. The germline V gene has CDR1 MNHNS and CDR2 SASEGT. Trimming took off 0 bases at V and 6 bases at J, with 12 bases between the two ends.